The 28 T cell receptor beta chains reported below all come from one sample, sequenced in a study of OX40 agonist ivuxolimab in advanced cancers. The method was immunoSEQ multiplex PCR; TCRdb's version includes in-frame clones alone and lacks a portion of them. Of approximately 32,000 clones listed, roughly 84% were seen once; the top ten hold 22%. The sample consisted of CD4+ or CD8+ T cells sorted from blood, taken in a trial of the OX40 agonist ivuxolimab. The receptors derive from an adult with an advanced solid tumor such as melanoma, head and neck, liver or kidney cancer.

Only a few counts were recorded for this clone. This chain connects TRBV7-9 to TRBJ1-1; TRBD1 is a possible D gene (5 bases). Trimming left V 1 base short and J 4 bases short, with 10 bases between. Germline CDR1 SEHNR, CDR2 FQNEAQ (reference sequence). CDR3 length: 14 residues. In nucleotides, the CDR3 is TGTGCCAGCAGCTTAGAGGGGACCGGCACTGAAGCTTTCTTT. This sequence encodes CASSLEGTGTEAFF. The whole variable domain, remainder taken from reference TRBV7-9 and TRBJ1-1, is DTGVSQNPRHKITKRGQNVTFRCDPISEHNRLYWYRQTLGQGPEFLTYFQNEAQLEKSRLLSDRFSAERPKGSFSTLEIQRTEQGDSAMYLCASSLEGTGTEAFFGQGTRLTVV.

The V gene is TRBV27, the J gene TRBJ2-2; no reliable D call. This CDR3 region has 14 residues. Germline assignment: CDR1 MNHEY and CDR2 SMNVEV (reference sequence). V lost 2 bases to trimming and J lost 7 bases, with 11 bases between them. In DNA form, the CDR3 reads TGTGCCAGCAGTTTACTGGGGTCCGGCGGGGAGCTGTTTTTT. Translation: CASSLLGSGGELFF.

The CDR3 coding sequence is TGCGCCAGCAGCGCCGGGACAGGGCCCTACGAGCAGTACTTC. Encoded protein: CASSAGTGPYEQYF. This chain links TRBV4-3 with TRBJ2-7, with 9 bases fitting TRBD1. The CDR3 covers 14 residues. Germline values: CDR1 LGHNA, CDR2 YSLEER. Trimming took 5 bases from V and 2 from J; bases not matched to a gene: 4.

The CDR3 here is CASSYGATSGNTIYF. CDR3 in DNA: TGTGCCAGCAGTTACGGGGCCACCTCTGGAAACACCATATATTTT. The genes are TRBV6-5 and TRBJ1-3; maybe TRBD1 (5 bases). V dropped 2 bases and J dropped 0 bases, with 8 bases sitting between them. The length of the CDR3 is 15 residues. Germline V CDR1 and CDR2: MNHEY, SVGAGI.

The rearrangement joins TRBV28 to TRBJ2-7, with 8 bases fitting TRBD2. With 8 bases clipped from V and 3 bases from J, the junction kept 9 bases outside the gene matches. Looked up from germline, CDR1 is MDHEN and CDR2 is SYDVKM. The CDR3 is made up of 14 amino acids. The CDR3: CASGLTGGFYEQYF. CDR3 DNA sequence: TGTGCCAGCGGACTTACGGGAGGGTTCTACGAGCAGTACTTC.

The chain carries TRBV28 and TRBJ2-7; tentative D call: TRBD1 (6 bases). Germline V gene data show CDR1 as MDHEN and CDR2 as SYDVKM. The V end lost 11 bases, the J end lost 5 bases, and 19 bases lay between the germline ends. The CDR3 length is 13 residues. In DNA form, the CDR3 reads TGTGCCGCCGAACAGGGATTTGGCGACGAGCAGTACTTC. This codes for CAAEQGFGDEQYF. The complete variable domain, with remaining parts taken from reference TRBV28 and TRBJ2-7, reads DVKVTQSSRYLVKRTGEKVFLECVQDMDHENMFWYRQDPGLGLRLIYFSYDVKMKEKGDIPEGYSVSREKKERFSLILESASTNQTSMYLCAAEQGFGDEQYFGPGTRLTVT.

The J gene is TRBJ1-1, the V gene TRBV28, with D maybe TRBD1 (6 bases). The CDR3 is 13 amino acids. Germline V lookup: CDR1 MDHEN, CDR2 SYDVKM. Trimming cost V 7 bases and J 5 bases, with 14 bases left between them. CDR3 nucleotide sequence: TGTGCCAGCAACCCGGGGACACAGACTGAAGCTTTCTTT. Its protein is CASNPGTQTEAFF.

V is TRBV6-1 and J is TRBJ2-7; tentatively, D is TRBD2 (5 bases). Trimming took 0 bases from V and 2 from J, leaving 14 bases between them. The CDR3 extends over 16 amino acids. Germline loops: CDR1 MNHNS, CDR2 SASEGT. In nucleotides, the CDR3 is TGTGCCAGCAGTGAAGCGCTGAGGGCCAGGACCTACGAGCAGTACTTC. This translates into CASSEALRARTYEQYF.

The chain uses TRBV21-1 and TRBJ2-3; TRBD2, the table's D call, was not compared with the DNA. TRBV21-1 counts as a pseudogene. This CDR3 comprises 21 residues. The DNA of the CDR3 is TGTGCCAGCAGCAAAAGGACCCCAATACCCGACAGCGGGAGGGCTAAGGATACGCAGTATTTT. Protein sequence: CASSKRTPIPDSGRAKDTQYF.

This CDR3 reads CASSPGGGVRETQYF. The CDR3 region has the DNA TGTGCCAGCAGCCCTGGGGGAGGGGTGAGGGAGACCCAGTACTTC. The chain combines TRBV9 with TRBJ2-5; 7 bases match TRBD2. V lost 4 bases and J lost 5; bases outside the gene matches: 11. This CDR3 contains 15 residues. From germline, CDR1 is SGDLS and CDR2 YYNGEE. Variable domain in full (rest from reference TRBV9 and TRBJ2-5): DSGVTQTPKHLITATGQRVTLRCSPRSGDLSVYWYQQSLDQGLQFLIQYYNGEERAKGNILERFSAQQFPDLHSELNLSSLELGDSALYFCASSPGGGVRETQYFGPGTRLLVL.

The gene calls are TRBV11-2 and TRBJ1-1, with a possible D match to TRBD1 (5 bases). The germline V gene has CDR1 SGHAT and CDR2 FQNNGV. The CDR3 extends over 14 amino acids. The V end lost 4 bases, the J end lost 8 bases, and 17 bases lay between the germline ends. For the CDR3, the DNA is TGTGCCAGCAGCTACCCGGACATCATATCGGAAGCTTTCTTT. It encodes CASSYPDIISEAFF.

The rearrangement links TRBV15 to TRBJ2-1; tentatively, D is TRBD1 or TRBD2 (5 bases each). V lost 1 base and J 8 bases, leaving 9 bases between the germline ends. This CDR3 region has 13 residues. Germline V gives CDR1 LNHNV, CDR2 YYDKDF (reference sequence). DNA of the CDR3: TGTGCCACCAGCAGAGTAAGAGGGGATGAGCAGTTCTTC. Translated, it gives CATSRVRGDEQFF.

This clone was detected once. The chain employs TRBV28 and TRBJ2-5; D is ambiguous. The germline V gene encodes CDR1 MDHEN and CDR2 SYDVKM. Trimming took off 5 bases at V and 0 bases at J, with 16 bases between the two ends. This CDR3 region has 16 residues. The CDR3: CASSANGRSYQETQYF. The CDR3, as DNA: TGTGCCAGCAGTGCAAACGGGCGGTCGTACCAAGAGACCCAGTACTTC.

The chain has TRBV28 and TRBJ1-1, with D maybe TRBD1 (5 bases). Germline V gene data show CDR1 as MDHEN and CDR2 as SYDVKM. V was trimmed by 7 bases and J by 6 bases, leaving 15 bases between them. This CDR3 has 13 residues. The CDR3 spells CASTQGRGAEAFF. CDR3 DNA: TGTGCCAGCACTCAAGGCCGGGGGGCTGAAGCTTTCTTT.

This clone showed up many times. This rearrangement joins TRBV6-1 to TRBJ1-3, with D perhaps TRBD1 (6 bases). Trimming shortened V by 6 bases and J by 4 bases, and 10 bases separated the two germline ends. CDR3 length equals 13 residues. Looked up from germline, CDR1 is MNHNS and CDR2 is SASEGT. For the CDR3, the DNA is TGTGCCAGCAGGGGCAGGGGAGGAAACACCATATATTTT. Translating it yields CASRGRGGNTIYF.

This chain links TRBV7-6 with TRBJ2-1, with D unresolved. In germline, CDR1 is SGHVS, CDR2 FNYEAQ. The V end was cut by 1 base, the J end by 7 bases, with 8 bases between. CDR3 length equals 13 residues. The DNA of the CDR3 is TGTGCCAGCAGCTTAGGGGTAGGGAATGAGCAGTTCTTC. Translation: CASSLGVGNEQFF.

The sample holds a few counts of this clone. This chain links TRBV5-8 with TRBJ2-1; the D is unclear. Germline CDR1 reads SGHTS; CDR2 reads YDEGEE. The CDR3 covers 15 residues. V dropped 0 bases and J dropped 0 bases, with 7 bases sitting between them. The CDR3 nucleotides are TGTGCCAGCAGCTTGGACTCGAGCTCCTACAATGAGCAGTTCTTC. This sequence encodes CASSLDSSSYNEQFF.

The gene calls are TRBV13 and TRBJ2-1; no reliable D call. There are 15 residues in the CDR3. Germline values: CDR1 PRHDT, CDR2 FYEKMQ (reference sequence). Trimming pared 2 bases from V and 7 bases from J, leaving 15 bases between. The CDR3 DNA sequence: TGTGCCAGCAGCTTATGGGTCATAGCTGCGAATGAGCAGTTCTTC. It encodes CASSLWVIAANEQFF.

The chain employs TRBV7-9 and TRBJ2-5, with 15 bases that match TRBD2. The CDR3 covers 16 residues. The germline CDR1 and CDR2 sequences are SEHNR and FQNEAQ (reference sequence). The V segment lost 6 bases and the J segment 4 bases; nucleotides outside the gene matches: 6. Here the CDR3 DNA reads TGTGCCAGCAGTTACGGACTAGCGGGGGGGCCAGAGACCCAGTACTTC. Protein: CASSYGLAGGPETQYF.

The J gene is TRBJ2-7, the V gene TRBV6-5; 7 positions match TRBD1. CDR1 is MNHEY, CDR2 SVGAGI, per germline. J was trimmed by 6 bases and V by 7 bases; bases with no gene match: 15. There are 15 residues in the CDR3. CDR3 sequence: CASKEQGIGMGEQYF. As DNA, the CDR3 is TGTGCCAGCAAGGAACAGGGGATTGGAATGGGCGAGCAGTACTTC.

The chain combines TRBV6-4 with TRBJ2-1, with TRBD1 matching 9 bases. The length of the CDR3 is 14 residues. The germline gives CDR1 MRHNA, CDR2 SNTAGT. V shed 4 bases and J 5 bases; nucleotides not matched to a gene: 3. CDR3: CASSVQGANNEQFF. The CDR3 DNA is TGTGCCAGCAGTGTACAGGGGGCCAACAATGAGCAGTTCTTC.

The rearrangement uses TRBV7-3 and TRBJ2-7; 14 nucleotides align to TRBD2. The CDR3 sequence is 17 residues long. Germline V gene lookup returns CDR1 SGHTA and CDR2 FQGTGA. After removal of 1 base from V and 1 base from J, the junction contained 3 bases not matched to a gene. The CDR3 loop reads CASSLKGLAGESYEQYF. The CDR3 DNA sequence: TGTGCCAGCAGCTTAAAGGGACTAGCGGGGGAATCCTACGAGCAGTACTTC.

The chain recombines TRBV9 with TRBJ2-1, with 9 bases fitting TRBD2. The CDR3 is 16 amino acids. Germline-derived CDR1 and CDR2 are SGDLS and YYNGEE. V lost 3 bases, J lost 6 bases, and 10 bases stayed unmatched. CDR3 sequence: CASSALAGEFGNEQFF. CDR3 DNA: TGTGCCAGCAGCGCCTTAGCGGGAGAGTTTGGCAATGAGCAGTTCTTC.

The V and J genes are TRBV11-1 and TRBJ2-7; D may be TRBD1 or TRBD2 (5 bases each). CDR1 is SGHAT and CDR2 is FQDESV in the germline V gene (reference sequence). This CDR3 comprises 15 residues. Trimming cost V 1 base and J 3 bases, with 13 bases left between them. CDR3 nucleotides: TGTGCCAGCAGCTTAGGTGGGGGTTCCATCTACGAGCAGTACTTC. Translated: CASSLGGGSIYEQYF. The full variable domain, with the rest looked up from reference TRBV11-1 and TRBJ2-7, is EAEVAQSPRYKITEKSQAVAFWCDPISGHATLYWYRQILGQGPELLVQFQDESVVDDSQLPKDRFSAERLKGVDSTLKIQPAELGDSAMYLCASSLGGGSIYEQYFGPGTRLTVT.

The J gene is TRBJ2-7, the V gene TRBV29-1; D is uncertain. Trimming took off 2 bases at V and 3 bases at J, with 5 bases between the two ends. From germline, CDR1 is SQVTM and CDR2 ANQGSEA. The CDR3 is made up of 11 amino acids. The CDR3 nucleotides read TGCAGCGTTGAAATCCTCTACGAGCAGTACTTC. Translation gives CSVEILYEQYF.

The genes are TRBV27 and TRBJ1-6; no clear D. The CDR3 contains 13 residues. Germline V CDR1 and CDR2: MNHEY, SMNVEV (reference sequence). Trimming removed 5 bases from V and 2 bases from J, with 4 bases in between. Written as DNA, the CDR3 is TGTGCCAGCAGTCCAGCCTATAATTCACCCCTCCACTTT. Its translation is CASSPAYNSPLHF.

The V gene is TRBV6-5, the J gene TRBJ2-7; TRBD2 aligns across 7 bases. V shed 0 bases, J shed 0 bases, and the junction held 2 bases outside the gene matches. From germline, CDR1 is MNHEY and CDR2 SVGAGI. CDR3 length: 15 amino acids. The CDR3 loop is CASSYSLAASYEQYF. CDR3 nucleotide sequence: TGTGCCAGCAGTTACTCTCTAGCGGCCTCCTACGAGCAGTACTTC.

This rearrangement joins TRBV11-2 to TRBJ2-7; D may be TRBD2 (5 bases). V dropped 8 bases and J dropped 6 bases, with 8 bases sitting between them. The CDR3 has 10 amino acids. The germline V gene encodes CDR1 SGHAT and CDR2 FQNNGV. The CDR3 here is CASAGGEQYF. CDR3 nucleotide sequence: TGTGCCAGCGCGGGCGGCGAGCAGTACTTC.